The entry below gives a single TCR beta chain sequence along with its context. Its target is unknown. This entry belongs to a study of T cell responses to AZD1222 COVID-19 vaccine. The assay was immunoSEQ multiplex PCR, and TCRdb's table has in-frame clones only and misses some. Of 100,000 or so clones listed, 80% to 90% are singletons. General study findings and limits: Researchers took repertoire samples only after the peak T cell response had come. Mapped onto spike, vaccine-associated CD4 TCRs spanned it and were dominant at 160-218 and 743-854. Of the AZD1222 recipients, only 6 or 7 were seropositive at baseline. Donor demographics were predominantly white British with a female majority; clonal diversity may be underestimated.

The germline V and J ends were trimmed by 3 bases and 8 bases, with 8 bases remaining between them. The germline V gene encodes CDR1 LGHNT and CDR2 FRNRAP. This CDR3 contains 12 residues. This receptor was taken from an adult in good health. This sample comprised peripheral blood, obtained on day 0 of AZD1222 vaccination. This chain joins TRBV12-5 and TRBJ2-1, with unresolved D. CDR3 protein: CASGFDSHEQFF. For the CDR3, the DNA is TGTGCTAGTGGTTTCGATTCTCATGAGCAGTTCTTC.